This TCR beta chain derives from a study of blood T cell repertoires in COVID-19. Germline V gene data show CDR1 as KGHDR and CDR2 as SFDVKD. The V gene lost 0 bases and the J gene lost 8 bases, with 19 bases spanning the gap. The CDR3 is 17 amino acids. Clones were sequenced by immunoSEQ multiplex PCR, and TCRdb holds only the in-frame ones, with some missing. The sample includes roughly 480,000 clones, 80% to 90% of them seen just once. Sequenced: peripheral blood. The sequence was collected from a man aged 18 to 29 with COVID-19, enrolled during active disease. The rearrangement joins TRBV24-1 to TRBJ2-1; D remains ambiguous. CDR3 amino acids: CATSDLRDSSTGDEQFF. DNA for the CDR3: TGTGCCACCAGTGATTTGCGTGATAGCAGTACCGGTGATGAGCAGTTCTTC.